This TCR beta chain was observed in a study of shared clonotypes between healthy human individuals. The table came from immunoSEQ multiplex PCR; TCRdb's copy has only in-frame clones and leaves some out. This sample has fewer than 3 million clones, with 80% to 95% found just once. Broader study findings: Donor scarcity curtailed the genetic and exposure-history diversity represented herein.

About this clone itself: Its antigen remains unidentified.

The V segment lost 4 bases and the J segment 8 bases; nucleotides outside the gene matches: 10. Germline CDR1 reads SGHRS; CDR2 reads YFSETQ. This CDR3 is 14 amino acids long. The sequenced material came from naive CD4+ T cells from PBMCs. The subset is: CD45RA+ positively selected. The chain combines TRBV5-1 with TRBJ1-2, with 8 bases identical to TRBD1. The clonotype comes from a man younger than 35 in good health. Some clones in this sample may be carry-over from other donors' samples. The CDR3, as DNA: TGCGCCAGCAGCAATTCTGGACAGGGTGGAGGCTACACCTTC. The encoded protein is CASSNSGQGGGYTF.